A single sample is the source of the 15 T cell receptor beta chains below, sequenced in a study of T cells in women clearing cervical HPV infection. Produced via immunoSEQ multiplex PCR; TCRdb's table is partial and in-frame only. Its clone listing holds tens of thousands of clones. The sequencing input was blood buffy coat. These TCRs come from a woman between 18 and 75 years old with a cervical HPV16 infection that either progressed to CIN3+ or cleared (not recorded which).

Of note for this clone: The read is 3 residues too short to cover the CDR3 end, so that end is filled in from the germline J gene. The chain combines TRBV14 with TRBJ2-1; TRBD2 matches at 7 bases. Germline CDR1 and CDR2: SGHDN and FVKESK. V lost 4 bases to trimming and J lost 7 bases; unmatched junction nucleotides: 16. This CDR3 spans 17 amino acids. The part of the CDR3 DNA that was read is TGTGCCAGCAGCCTACTGACTAGCCGTCAATCCGGGAATGAG. Protein sequence: CASSLLTSRQSGNE. The full CDR3 protein reads CASSLLTSRQSGNEQFF.

Details on this clone: Coverage ceases 3 residues before the CDR3 finishes, and the germline J gene fills in the end. The chain has TRBV30 and TRBJ1-6, with D perhaps TRBD1 (5 bases). The germline gives CDR1 GTSNPN, CDR2 SVGIG (reference sequence). The CDR3 length is 15 residues. V lost 2 bases and J lost 10, with 18 bases in between. The CDR3 protein is CAWSWRQGLGSPLHF. The covered CDR3 bases are TGTGCCTGGAGTTGGCGGCAGGGCTTAGGGTCACCC.

In the case of this clone: The DNA ends 3 residues before the CDR3 does, and the rest of the CDR3 is filled in from the germline J gene. This chain uses TRBV11-1 with TRBJ1-2; 10 bases fit TRBD1. V lost 5 bases, J lost 6 bases, and 6 bases stayed unmatched. Germline V gives CDR1 SGHAT, CDR2 FQDESV (reference sequence). This CDR3 has 14 residues. The CDR3 DNA, read in part, is TGTGCCAGCAGCCCTGACAGGGGGCCAGATGGC. Its translation: CASSPDRGPDG. From start to end, the CDR3 is CASSPDRGPDGYTF.

Notes on this clone: The read is 3 residues too short to cover the CDR3 end, so that end is filled in from the germline J gene. The J gene is TRBJ2-5, the V gene TRBV11-2, with D possibly TRBD2 on 6 matching bases. CDR1 is SGHAT, CDR2 FQNNGV, per germline. This CDR3 is 14 amino acids long. V was pared by 1 base and J by 2 bases, with 8 bases between. The CDR3 spells CASSLGRGQETQYF. The covered CDR3 bases are TGTGCCAGCAGCTTAGGGAGGGGTCAAGAGACC.

This clone is classed as medium-sized by frequency. The read terminates 3 residues before the CDR3 end, so the remaining end is supplied by the germline J gene. The rearrangement uses TRBV18 and TRBJ1-2, with 9 bases that match TRBD1. V dropped 2 bases and J dropped 1; count of bases not matched to a gene: 2. CDR1 and CDR2 from the germline V gene are KGHSH and LQKENI. The CDR3 spans 15 residues. Incomplete CDR3 DNA: TGTGCCAGCTCACCAAGGACAGGGGTTAACTATGGC. It specifies CASSPRTGVNYG. The CDR3, in full, reads CASSPRTGVNYGYTF.

As to this clone: The read is 3 residues too short to cover the CDR3 end, so that end is filled in from the germline J gene. The V and J genes are TRBV19 and TRBJ2-7; 11 bases are a match to TRBD1. The CDR3 runs to 17 residues. V lost 6 bases and J lost 0; bases outside the gene matches: 10. Per germline, CDR1 LNHDA and CDR2 SQIVND (reference sequence). CDR3 bases read: TGTGCCAGTAGCCCGGATCGAGGGACAGGGGGCTCCTACGAG. It yields the protein CASSPDRGTGGSYE. The whole CDR3 region reads CASSPDRGTGGSYEQYF.

Partial CDR3 DNA: TGTGCCAGTAGTACCGGGACAGGGGTCAATTCACCC. Encoded protein: CASSTGTGVNSP. The whole CDR3 protein reads CASSTGTGVNSPLHF. The chain combines TRBV19 with TRBJ1-6; TRBD1 matches 10 bases. The observed sequence ends 3 residues before the CDR3 terminus, with the missing tail filled in from the germline J gene. The germline gives CDR1 LNHDA, CDR2 SQIVND (reference sequence). V shed 4 bases, J shed 7 bases, and the junction held 4 bases outside the gene matches. This CDR3 has 15 amino acids.

About this clone itself: Coverage ceases 3 residues before the CDR3 finishes, and the germline J gene fills in the end. This sequence joins TRBV2 and TRBJ1-4, with a possible D match to TRBD1 (6 bases). Germline V gives CDR1 SNHLY, CDR2 FYNNEI. Trimming removed 7 bases from V and 8 bases from J, with 14 bases in between. The CDR3 has 13 amino acids. The part of the CDR3 DNA that was read is TGTGCCAGCAAATCAGGGGAAGGGGAAAAA. This gives the protein CASKSGEGEK. The full CDR3 protein is CASKSGEGEKLFF.

On this clone itself: The read comes to an end 3 residues before the CDR3 does, leaving the germline J gene to fill in the end. This CDR3 is also generated by other DNA sequences in the sample. This chain connects TRBV19 to TRBJ1-2; TRBD1 matches at 9 bases. Germline CDR1 is LNHDA and CDR2 is SQIVND (reference sequence). The CDR3 totals 14 residues. CDR3 residues: CASSIGTGTYDYTF. The part of the CDR3 DNA that was read is TGTGCCAGTAGTATCGGGACAGGGACTTACGAC. Combining the CDR3 with reference TRBV19 and TRBJ1-2 gives the whole variable domain DGGITQSPKYLFRKEGQNVTLSCEQNLNHDAMYWYRQDPGQGLRLIYYSQIVNDFQKGDIAEGYSVSREKKESFPLTVTSAQKNPTAFYLCASSIGTGTYDYTFGSGTRLTVV.

Concerning this clone: The sequence runs out 3 residues before the end of the CDR3; the remainder is reconstructed from the germline J gene. V is TRBV18 and J is TRBJ2-7; D is perhaps TRBD1 (5 bases). The germline V gene encodes CDR1 KGHSH and CDR2 LQKENI. The CDR3 consists of 13 residues. V was trimmed by 6 bases and J by 4 bases, leaving 13 bases between them. CDR3 loop: CASSGDRAYEQYF. Incomplete CDR3 DNA: TGTGCCAGCTCCGGTGACAGAGCGTACGAG.

With regard to this clone: The read terminates 3 residues ahead of where the CDR3 ends, so the germline J gene completes it. V and J are TRBV6-4 and TRBJ2-3, with D uncertain. The CDR3 sequence is 13 residues long. V shed 2 bases and J shed 1 base, with 4 bases lying between them. The germline gives CDR1 MRHNA, CDR2 SNTAGT. The CDR3 DNA, read in part, is TGTGCCAGCAGTGACGAGGGCACAGATACG. Amino acid sequence: CASSDEGTDT. The entire CDR3 sequence reads CASSDEGTDTQYF.

On this clone: The read comes to an end 3 residues before the CDR3 does, leaving the germline J gene to fill in the end. V and J are TRBV30 and TRBJ1-1, with 7 bases aligning to TRBD1. Germline assignment: CDR1 GTSNPN and CDR2 SVGIG (reference sequence). The CDR3 totals 11 residues. V lost 7 bases to trimming and J lost 1 base; unmatched junction nucleotides: 0. The CDR3 protein is CAYRGNTEAFF. Partial CDR3 DNA: TGTGCCTACAGGGGGAACACTGAA.

Remarks on this clone: Coverage ceases 3 residues before the CDR3 finishes, and the germline J gene fills in the end. This chain joins TRBV19 and TRBJ1-5, with 7 bases identical to TRBD1. J was trimmed by 9 bases and V by 6 bases; bases with no gene match: 14. Germline V lookup: CDR1 LNHDA, CDR2 SQIVND (reference sequence). The CDR3 length is 15 residues. CDR3 bases read: TGTGCCAGTAGCCCGGGACAGAGGGCTGGTCGGCCC. This gives the protein CASSPGQRAGRP. The whole CDR3 region reads CASSPGQRAGRPQHF.

A word on this clone: One end of the junction fails to match germline, which may point to a read error. The read halts 3 residues ahead of the CDR3 end, with the missing end drawn from the germline J gene. This sample includes further DNA sequences coding for the same CDR3. The chain carries TRBV6-1 and TRBJ1-3, with a tentative D call TRBD1 (6 bases). This CDR3 spans 14 amino acids. Germline loops: CDR1 MNHNS, CDR2 SASEGT. The CDR3 loop is CASSEGHIGNTIYF. The CDR3 bases that were read are TGTGCCAGCAGTGAGGGACATATTGGAAACACA.

Of note for this clone: From the germline J gene comes the end of the CDR3, since the read stops 3 residues before it. The gene calls are TRBV4-1 and TRBJ2-1; D is ambiguous. Germline assignment: CDR1 MGHRA and CDR2 YSYEKL. V was shortened by 2 bases and J by 5 bases, with 7 bases between the two germline ends. The CDR3 covers 13 residues. Here the CDR3 reads CASSQLLNNEQFF. CDR3 DNA, as far as it was read: TGCGCCAGCAGCCAATTACTAAACAATGAG.